Detailed here is one TCR beta chain. Between the trimmed V and J ends, which lost 5 bases and 7 bases, there was a span of 17 bases. Germline assignment: CDR1 SEHNR and CDR2 FQNEAQ (reference sequence). The CDR3 is 15 amino acids. Regarding time point: persistent/refractory GD, antithyroid drugs over 5 years with positive TRAb. Extracted RNA from PBMCs served as the source of the TCR library. Construction of the TCR beta libraries employed iRepertoire HTBI primers in conjunction with Arm-PCR of CDR3 regions. From the multiplex PCR reads, TCRdb called clonotypes with MiXCR, one entry per CDR3 protein. The repertoire holds hundreds of thousands of distinct CDR3 sequences, 22% seen once, with approximately 14% in the top ten. The sample belongs to a study of regulatory T cells in long-lasting Graves disease.

The source was peripheral blood mononuclear cells (PBMCs), collected when the disease was refractory, from a patient treated with antithyroid drugs. This sequence joins TRBV7-9 and TRBJ1-4; maybe TRBD1 (5 bases). This receptor was taken from a female donor with Graves disease. In nucleotides, the CDR3 is TGTGCCAGCAGCGCATACGGGTCGGGGGGTGAAAAACTGTTTTTT. Its protein product is CASSAYGSGGEKLFF.